The rows below give T cell receptor beta chains drawn from one sample of a study of blood T cell repertoires in COVID-19. Sequenced by immunoSEQ multiplex PCR; TCRdb stores in-frame clones only, minus some. The profile shows some 200,000 clones, approximately 79% of them singletons. The sequenced sample consisted of peripheral blood. These receptors originate from a man aged 25 to 40 with active or convalescent COVID-19. Each CDR3 is given with its conserved first and last residue. D genes are given only for firm matches. Where a row states a size, it is once, few, many or the class of an expanded clone; other rows omit it.

d_call j_call clone_size v_call cdr3_aa cdr3_nt
NA TRBJ2-2 NA TRBV7-9 CASASGESRTGELFF TGTGCCAGTGCATCAGGGGAAAGTCGCACCGGGGAGCTGTTTTTT
NA TRBJ2-1 NA TRBV10-3 CAISQGLDNEQFF TGTGCCATCTCACAGGGCCTAGACAATGAGCAGTTCTTC
NA TRBJ1-1 NA TRBV19 CASSMGTMNTEAFF TGTGCCAGTAGTATGGGGACAATGAACACTGAAGCTTTCTTT
NA TRBJ2-5 once TRBV18 CASSPRQSGETQYF TGTGCCAGCTCACCACGACAGTCCGGAGAGACCCAGTACTTC
TRBD1 TRBJ1-1 NA TRBV4-1 CASSQVSGQGDTEAFF TGCGCCAGCAGCCAAGTTTCGGGACAGGGCGACACTGAAGCTTTCTTT
NA TRBJ2-2 NA TRBV11-2 CASSLVPANTGELFF TGTGCCAGCAGCCTAGTCCCAGCGAACACCGGGGAGCTGTTTTTT
TRBD2 TRBJ2-1 NA TRBV5-1 CASSLGSGYNEQFF TGCGCCAGCAGCTTGGGTAGCGGGTACAATGAGCAGTTCTTC
NA TRBJ1-6 NA TRBV6-5 CASIQQSVNSPLHF TGTGCCAGCATCCAACAGTCCGTGAATTCACCCCTCCACTTT
NA TRBJ2-1 NA TRBV3-1/TRBV3-2 CASSQATRYEQFF TGTGCCAGCAGCCAAGCAACGAGGTATGAGCAGTTCTTC
NA TRBJ2-2 NA TRBV3-1/TRBV3-2 CASERISTGELFF TGTGCCAGCGAGCGGATAAGCACCGGGGAGCTGTTTTTT
NA TRBJ1-2 few TRBV9 CASSIRLDYGYTF TGTGCCAGCAGCATCCGTTTAGACTATGGCTACACCTTC
TRBD2 TRBJ2-5 NA TRBV30 CAWSQTIAGVRETQYF TGTGCCTGGAGCCAGACAATAGCGGGAGTAAGGGAGACCCAGTACTTC
NA TRBJ1-1 NA TRBV7-3 CASSSRTGLMNTEAFF TGTGCCAGCAGCTCTCGGACGGGACTAATGAACACTGAAGCTTTCTTT
NA TRBJ1-4 NA TRBV29-1 CSVQGSPNEKLFF TGCAGCGTCCAGGGCTCCCCGAATGAAAAACTGTTTTTT
TRBD1 TRBJ1-2 NA TRBV12-5 CASGLSQGVVYGYTF TGTGCTAGTGGATTATCCCAGGGGGTAGTCTATGGCTACACCTTC
TRBD1 TRBJ1-5 NA TRBV6-4 CASSEPGQGYQPQHF TGTGCCAGCAGTGAGCCCGGACAGGGCTATCAGCCCCAGCATTTT
NA TRBJ1-1 NA TRBV19 CASSMFSGNTEAFF TGTGCCAGTAGTATGTTCTCGGGGAACACTGAAGCTTTCTTT
NA TRBJ2-1 many TRBV19 CASMVTGSRHNEQFF TGTGCCAGTATGGTGACCGGGAGTCGCCACAATGAGCAGTTCTTC
NA TRBJ2-6 NA TRBV6-5 CASSFSDSSGANVLTF TGTGCCAGCAGTTTTTCGGACAGTTCTGGGGCCAACGTCCTGACTTTC
NA TRBJ2-2 NA TRBV7-2 CASSLAAAGSPGELFF TGTGCCAGCAGCTTAGCAGCGGCTGGGTCACCCGGGGAGCTGTTTTTT
TRBD1 TRBJ1-2 NA TRBV27 CASSPRTGGYGYTF TGTGCCAGCAGTCCCAGGACAGGGGGCTATGGCTACACCTTC
TRBD1 TRBJ1-1 few TRBV7-3 CASSPQGARNTEAFF TGTGCCAGCAGCCCCCAGGGGGCCCGGAACACTGAAGCTTTCTTT
NA TRBJ1-2 NA TRBV4-1 CASSQASINYGYTF TGCGCCAGCAGCCAAGCAAGCATTAACTATGGCTACACCTTC
NA TRBJ2-1 NA TRBV11-2 CASSLDPGVYNEQFF TGTGCCAGCAGCTTAGATCCCGGGGTGTACAATGAGCAGTTCTTC
TRBD1 TRBJ1-1 once TRBV7-8 CASSLATRRQGSTEAFF TGTGCCAGCAGCTTAGCGACTAGGAGACAGGGCAGCACTGAAGCTTTCTTT
TRBD1 TRBJ1-5 once TRBV25-1 CASSGGQGGSSNQPQHF TGTGCCAGCAGTGGAGGACAGGGGGGATCGAGCAATCAGCCCCAGCATTTT
NA TRBJ2-3 NA TRBV7-9 CASSLVTADTQYF TGTGCCAGCAGCTTAGTGACTGCAGATACGCAGTATTTT
NA TRBJ1-2 NA TRBV28 CASSFGSVGVWGYTF TGTGCCAGCAGTTTTGGGTCCGTCGGGGTTTGGGGCTACACCTTC
TRBD1 TRBJ2-2 once TRBV7-3 CASSPTRTGLLTGELFF TGTGCCAGCAGCCCCACCCGGACAGGGCTTCTCACCGGGGAGCTGTTTTTT
NA TRBJ1-2 NA TRBV10-3 CAISETGVRGIGGYTF TGTGCCATCAGTGAGACCGGGGTTCGCGGAATAGGTGGCTACACCTTC
TRBD1 TRBJ1-3 NA TRBV9 CASSVTGTGGNTIYF TGTGCCAGCAGCGTGACCGGGACAGGCGGAAACACCATATATTTT
TRBD1 TRBJ1-1 NA TRBV30 CAWSVQDRTEAFF TGTGCCTGGAGTGTTCAGGACAGGACTGAAGCTTTCTTT
NA TRBJ1-1 NA TRBV7-2 CASSPLQGSTEAFF TGTGCCAGCAGCCCGCTCCAGGGAAGCACTGAAGCTTTCTTT
NA TRBJ2-1 NA TRBV21-1 CASLTPGTSGYAEFF TGTGCCAGCTTAACGCCCGGGACTAGCGGGTATGCGGAGTTCTTC
NA TRBJ1-1 once TRBV5-4 CASSSTPGVSNTEAFF TGTGCCAGCAGCTCGACCCCAGGGGTGTCGAACACTGAAGCTTTCTTT
TRBD2 TRBJ2-3 NA TRBV5-1 CASSLAVLAGGSSTDTQYF TGCGCCAGCAGCTTGGCCGTACTAGCGGGAGGGTCTAGCACAGATACGCAGTATTTT
TRBD1 TRBJ1-4 few TRBV5-1 CASSLRGTGDEKLFF TGCGCCAGCAGCTTGAGGGGGACAGGGGATGAAAAACTGTTTTTT
TRBD1 TRBJ2-3 NA TRBV5-1 CASSVGGTGVWKQDTQYF TGCGCCAGCAGCGTTGGGGGGACAGGGGTCTGGAAACAAGATACGCAGTATTTT
NA TRBJ1-3 NA TRBV6-5 CASKEGFISGNTIYF TGTGCCAGCAAGGAGGGCTTTATCTCTGGAAACACCATATATTTT
TRBD1 TRBJ1-6 NA TRBV3-1/TRBV3-2 CASSQGQGVGSPLHF TGTGCCAGCAGCCAGGGACAGGGTGTCGGTTCACCCCTCCACTTT
TRBD2 TRBJ2-3 NA TRBV2 CASTWASGSPDTQYF TGTGCCAGCACCTGGGCTAGCGGGAGCCCAGATACGCAGTATTTT
TRBD2 TRBJ2-3 NA TRBV6-2/TRBV6-3 CASSYGPGGIQYF TGTGCCAGCAGTTACGGGCCGGGGGGAATCCAGTATTTT
NA TRBJ2-3 NA TRBV28 CATHVAVDTDTQYF TGTGCCACCCACGTAGCGGTGGACACAGATACGCAGTATTTT
TRBD1 TRBJ1-4 NA TRBV14 CASSKIPDRGNEKLFF TGTGCCAGCAGCAAAATACCGGACAGGGGGAATGAAAAACTGTTTTTT
TRBD2 TRBJ2-5 many TRBV30 CAWSVGREPETQYF TGTGCCTGGAGTGTAGGGCGGGAGCCAGAGACCCAGTACTTC
NA TRBJ1-2 NA TRBV27 CASRPGGGYGYTF TGTGCCAGCAGGCCGGGAGGCGGCTATGGCTACACCTTC
NA TRBJ1-2 NA TRBV6-2/TRBV6-3 CASSSWEESYGYTF TGTGCCAGCAGTTCATGGGAGGAGTCCTATGGCTACACCTTC
NA TRBJ2-3 NA TRBV6-4 CATAQSAEGTDTQYF TGTGCCACCGCCCAGAGCGCCGAAGGCACAGATACGCAGTATTTT
TRBD2 TRBJ2-7 NA TRBV11-3 CASSLDGLAGLYEQYF TGTGCCAGCAGCTTAGATGGACTAGCGGGGCTCTACGAGCAGTACTTC
TRBD1 TRBJ1-1 NA TRBV7-2 CASSSYRGVEAFF TGTGCCAGCAGCTCCTACAGGGGCGTTGAAGCTTTCTTT
TRBD1 TRBJ2-1 NA TRBV27 CASSRTGGYNEQFF TGTGCCAGCAGTAGGACAGGGGGCTACAATGAGCAGTTCTTC
TRBD1 TRBJ1-6 NA TRBV30 CAWSANRGTYNSPLHF TGTGCCTGGAGCGCAAACAGGGGTACCTATAATTCACCCCTCCACTTT
TRBD1 TRBJ1-5 NA TRBV3-1/TRBV3-2 CASSLDRANQPQHF TGTGCCAGCAGCCTCGACAGGGCCAATCAGCCCCAGCATTTT
TRBD1 TRBJ1-2 NA TRBV6-2/TRBV6-3 CASSYTGGNGYTF TGTGCCAGCAGTTACACAGGGGGGAATGGCTACACCTTC
NA TRBJ1-4 NA TRBV15 CATSSGPGSANEKLFF TGTGCCACCAGCAGTGGCCCAGGGTCGGCTAATGAAAAACTGTTTTTT
TRBD1 TRBJ2-1 NA TRBV19 CATDRTPGTGSYNEQFF TGTGCCACCGACCGAACCCCCGGGACAGGCTCCTACAATGAGCAGTTCTTC
TRBD1 TRBJ2-1 NA TRBV6-1 CASSEWGQGANEQFF TGTGCCAGCAGTGAGTGGGGACAGGGGGCAAATGAGCAGTTCTTC